This TCR beta chain appears in the sequencing data of a study of blood T cell repertoires in COVID-19. Study in general: The United States, Italy and Spain provided the acute and convalescent COVID-19 samples. The analysed material was cDNA or gDNA that came from T cells, B-cell-depleted T cells, or PBMCs.

Trimming pared 3 bases from V and 0 bases from J, leaving 11 bases between. The CDR3 consists of 15 residues. CDR1 and CDR2 (germline): LGHDT, YNNKEL (reference sequence). The table lists this clone with a count of one. In the study's own analysis: Nucleated cell counts were estimated from reference gene primer amplification. Clones were read by immunoSEQ multiplex PCR, and TCRdb kept only the in-frame ones, dropping some. The V and J calls and clone size are taken from that table; D and trimming were inferred from the DNA. Of some 260,000 clones in the sample, 70% to 80% were seen once. The clonotype was recovered from a woman older than 75 with acute or convalescent COVID-19. Sequenced input: peripheral blood. V is TRBV3-1 (or the pseudogene TRBV3-2) and J is TRBJ2-5; D possibly corresponds to TRBD1 (6 bases). CDR3 sequence (DNA): TGTGCCAGCAGCCAGTACGGGACATACCAAGAGACCCAGTACTTC. It codes for CASSQYGTYQETQYF.